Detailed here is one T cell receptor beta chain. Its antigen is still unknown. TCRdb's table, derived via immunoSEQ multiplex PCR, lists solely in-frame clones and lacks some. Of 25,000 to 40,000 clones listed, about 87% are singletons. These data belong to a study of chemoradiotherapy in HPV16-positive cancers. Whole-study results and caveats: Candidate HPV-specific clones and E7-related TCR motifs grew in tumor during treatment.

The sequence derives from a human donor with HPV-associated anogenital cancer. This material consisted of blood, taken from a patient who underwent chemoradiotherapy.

CDR3 nucleotides: TGCGCCAGCAGCCAGACCGGGACTTACTCCTACAATGAGCAGTTCTTC. The encoded protein is CASSQTGTYSYNEQFF. V gene TRBV4-1 combines with J gene TRBJ2-1, with D possibly being TRBD2 (6 bases). The CDR3 extends over 16 amino acids. CDR1 MGHRA and CDR2 YSYEKL come from the germline V gene. V lost 3 bases and J 0 bases, leaving 12 bases between the germline ends.